The TCR beta chain under discussion was sequenced for a study of shared clonotypes between healthy human individuals (dated by TCRdb to 2019 to 2021). The study in broad terms: A couple of women and three men aged 18 to 49 years were included in the cohort. To estimate repertoire size and how much clonotype sharing occurs between individuals, the study deeply sequenced the blood TCR repertoires of roughly 5 healthy adults. To increase sequencing depth and limit assay-specific biases, TCR repertoire library preparation and sequencing were carried out by different laboratories using diverse techniques. Between about 0.9 and 10 billion PBMCs per donor were obtained by leukapheresis. For each donor, CD4 naive and CD4 memory were each run on three plates, CD8 naive on two plates, and CD8 memory on one plate. Findings and caveats that apply to the study as a whole: Across a few donors, roughly 5.1% of naive CD4, around 3.3% of naive CD8, around 2.1% of memory CD4, and roughly 0.4% of memory CD8 clonotypes were shared. Because the study included a small number of donors, the genetic and exposure-history diversity represented was limited. Compared with non-shared clonotypes, the clonotypes found in all four sorted-subset donors had higher generation probabilities. Naive subsets generally had larger estimated clonotype richness than memory subsets. Based on pairwise subsampling, the degree of clonotype sharing among donors was expected to be affected by sequencing depth. Incomplete sequencing was indicated by rarefaction of sorted-subset datasets, despite the large sequencing depth. Sampling was limited to blood, and TCR repertoires in tissue likely differ from TCR repertoires in blood.

Taken from the germline V gene, the CDR1 and CDR2 loops are MGHRA and YSYEKL. The CDR3 sequence holds 16 residues, the cysteine and phenylalanine included. CDR3 DNA is the only sequence kept; it has 48 bases, read in frame from the first base. The V and J ends are trimmed by 3 bases and 1 base, leaving 13 bases between them. Using the deep immunoSEQ assay, multiplex PCR amplified TCR CDR3 regions from genomic DNA. Extracted genomic DNA from each cell subset was distributed evenly across all wells of several immunoSEQ 96-well plates, and each plate was treated as a replicate. Each replicate PCR for sorted subsets received 150 to 250 ng genomic DNA, equal to about 30,000 T cell genomes. The purified libraries were quantified using a Qubit 3.0 fluorometer, sized with a Bioanalyzer 2100, and then quantified again using the KAPA Library Quantification kit. A separate single-read 150-cycle Illumina NextSeq 550 flow cell was used to sequence each immunoSEQ 96-well plate. In the original analysis: Because the immunoSEQ output included only junctional sequences and no quality scores, the filtering could not be the same as the filtering used for full-length reads. Sequences were annotated with PyIR, a Python wrapper for IgBLAST v1.9, using IMGT germline references to assign V/J genes and CDR3. Reads were removed for weak V/J assignments (E-value above 1e-6), missing CDR3, stop codons, out-of-frame junctions, or ambiguous translated residues. V3J clonotypes were defined as sequences sharing the same inferred V gene, J gene, and CDR3 amino acid sequence. Percentage overlap between repertoires was computed as shared unique clonotypes divided by the size of the smaller repertoire. Richness of each repertoire was evaluated using RTK rarefaction, the Chao1 estimator, and Recon v2.1 estimates of unobserved clonotypes. Generation probabilities were computed with OLGA for all TCRbeta clonotypes obtained by the gDNA method from several donors. TCRdb obtained this table from immuneACCESS and retained in-frame rearrangements with V and J assigned. These tables miss some clones; where compared with another copy, unresolved V genes account for less than half of the shortfall, and the remainder is unexplained. For V, J and clone size, that table is used; D and trimming come from the DNA. Recorded for this sample are some 2.3 million clones; approximately 95% of them occurred a single time. The biggest ten clones account for 0.39% of the sample.

The donors were healthy, HIV-negative adults with no recently reported acute infections or vaccinations. Only Caucasian adults living in Nashville, Tennessee, USA were represented among the donors. CD4+ T cells were enriched by magnetic negative selection; naive cells were then positively selected on CD45RA, and the negative fraction formed the memory subset. Blood was obtained by leukapheresis, after which PBMCs were separated by Ficoll-Histopaque density gradient centrifugation and cryopreserved in liquid nitrogen vapor phase. Analytical flow cytometry was used to check the purity and quantity of each magnetically sorted T cell population. Genomic DNA was isolated from every sorted fraction and measured by UV absorbance on a Nanodrop 2000c. As for this clone: It has no known antigen specificity. No base qualities exist here, and no much larger clone lies one base off it.

Sequencing was done on a sample of naive CD4+ T cells from PBMCs. This specimen's cell subset or site label, interpreted: CD45RA+ positively selected. The sequence links TRBV4-1 to TRBJ1-5; perhaps TRBD1 is the D gene, with 6 bases matching. The TCR comes from a man aged 18 to 29 in good health. Some clones in this sample may be carry-over from other donors' samples. CDR3 protein: CASSHGGRDSNQPQHF. The DNA reads as follows: TGCGCCAGCAGCCATGGGGGCCGGGACAGCAATCAGCCCCAGCATTTT.